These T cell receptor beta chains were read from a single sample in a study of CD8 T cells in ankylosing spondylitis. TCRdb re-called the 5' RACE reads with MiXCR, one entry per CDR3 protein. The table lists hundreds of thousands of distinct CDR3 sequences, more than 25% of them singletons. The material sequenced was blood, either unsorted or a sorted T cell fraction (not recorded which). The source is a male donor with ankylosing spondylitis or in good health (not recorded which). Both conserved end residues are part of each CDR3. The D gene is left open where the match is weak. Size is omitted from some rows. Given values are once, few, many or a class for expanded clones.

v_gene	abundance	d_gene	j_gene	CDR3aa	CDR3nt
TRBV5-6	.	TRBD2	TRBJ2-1	CASSRTSGRAGAHNEQFF	TGTGCCAGCAGCCGGACTAGCGGGAGGGCCGGGGCTCACAATGAGCAGTTCTTC
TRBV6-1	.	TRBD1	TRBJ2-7	CASSRTGKYEQYF	TGTGCCAGCAGCCGGACAGGGAAGTACGAGCAGTACTTC
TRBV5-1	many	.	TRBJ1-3	CASSWDMSSGNTIYF	TGCGCCAGCAGCTGGGACATGAGCTCTGGAAACACCATATATTTT
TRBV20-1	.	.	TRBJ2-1	CSARGFDWSSYNEQFF	TGCAGTGCTAGAGGCTTTGACTGGAGCTCCTACAATGAGCAGTTCTTC
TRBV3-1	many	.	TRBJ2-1	CASSSQRNLYNEQFF	TGTGCCAGCAGCTCACAGCGGAATCTATACAATGAGCAGTTCTTC
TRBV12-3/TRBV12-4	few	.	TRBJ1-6	CASSFLGVNSPLHF	TGTGCCAGCAGTTTTTTGGGGGTAAATTCACCCCTCCACTTT
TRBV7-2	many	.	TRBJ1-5	CASSLVGQVFQPQHF	TGTGCCAGCAGCTTAGTGGGTCAGGTGTTCCAGCCCCAGCATTTT
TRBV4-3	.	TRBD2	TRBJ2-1	CASSQDLSGMTSYNEQFF	TGCGCCAGCAGCCAAGATTTGAGCGGGATGACTTCCTACAATGAGCAGTTCTTC
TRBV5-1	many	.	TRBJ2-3	CASSAGTTLTDTQYF	TGCGCCAGCAGCGCCGGGACAACCCTCACAGATACGCAGTATTTT
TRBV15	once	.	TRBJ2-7	CATSRDGARGQYF	TGTGCCACCAGCAGAGATGGGGCACGGGGGCAGTACTTC
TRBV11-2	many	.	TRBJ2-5	CASRNLRGRSQETQYF	TGTGCCAGCAGGAACCTCAGGGGACGATCCCAAGAGACCCAGTACTTC
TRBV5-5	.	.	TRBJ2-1	CASSYFREVTYNEQFF	TGTGCCAGCAGTTACTTCAGGGAGGTAACCTACAATGAGCAGTTCTTC
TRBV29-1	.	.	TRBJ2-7	CSVDGGSVYEQYF	TGCAGCGTTGACGGCGGCTCTGTCTACGAGCAGTACTTC
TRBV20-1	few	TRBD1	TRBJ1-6	CSAKVPGQGISPLHF	TGCAGTGCTAAAGTCCCGGGACAGGGGATTTCACCCCTCCACTTT
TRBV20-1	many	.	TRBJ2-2	CSADAGRVGNTGELFF	TGCAGTGCCGACGCTGGCCGGGTGGGAAACACCGGGGAGCTGTTTTTT